Sequencing of this T cell receptor beta chain was carried out in a study of early T cells in non-severe SARS-CoV-2 infection. General study points: A preference for anti-spike CD8 responses marked VDJdb matching, which missed private and CD4 specificities.

With 9 bases removed from V and 0 bases from J, the gap between germline ends came to 15 bases. The CDR3 length is 15 residues. The germline gives CDR1 LGHNT, CDR2 FRNRAP. TCRdb used MiXCR to reprocess the 5' RACE reads, holding one entry per CDR3 protein. Among about 80,000 distinct CDR3 sequences listed, roughly 12% were seen once. A word on this clonotype: Its matching antigen is unknown.

The source was whole blood, collected at baseline. V and J are TRBV12-5 and TRBJ1-3, with D possibly matching TRBD1 (5 bases). This receptor was obtained from an adult who was a healthcare worker with PCR-confirmed SARS-CoV-2 infection or an uninfected control (not recorded which). The donor label of this sample is uncertain. Here the CDR3 reads CASLFGHSSGNTIYF. DNA for the CDR3: TGTGCTAGCCTCTTCGGACATAGCTCTGGAAACACCATATATTTT. The whole variable domain, remainder taken from reference TRBV12-5 and TRBJ1-3, is DARVTQTPRHKVTEMGQEVTMRCQPILGHNTVFWYRQTMMQGLELLAYFRNRAPLDDSGMPKDRFSAEMPDATLATLKIQPSEPRDSAVYFCASLFGHSSGNTIYFGEGSWLTVV.